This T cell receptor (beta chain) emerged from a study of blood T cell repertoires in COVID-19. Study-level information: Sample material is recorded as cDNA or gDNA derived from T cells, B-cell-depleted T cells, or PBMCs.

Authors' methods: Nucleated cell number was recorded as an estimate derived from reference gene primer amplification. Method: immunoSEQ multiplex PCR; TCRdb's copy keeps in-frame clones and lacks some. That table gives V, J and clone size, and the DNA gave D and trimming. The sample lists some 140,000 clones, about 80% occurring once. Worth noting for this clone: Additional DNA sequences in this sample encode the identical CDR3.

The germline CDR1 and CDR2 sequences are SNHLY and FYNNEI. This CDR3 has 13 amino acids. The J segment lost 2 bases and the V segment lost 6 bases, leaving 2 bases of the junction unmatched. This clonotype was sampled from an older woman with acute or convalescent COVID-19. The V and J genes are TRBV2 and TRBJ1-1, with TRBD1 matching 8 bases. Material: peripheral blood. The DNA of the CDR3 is TGTGCCAGCAGCGGACAGGGAAACACTGAAGCTTTCTTT. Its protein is CASSGQGNTEAFF. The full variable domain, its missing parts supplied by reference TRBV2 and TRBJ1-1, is EPEVTQTPSHQVTQMGQEVILRCVPISNHLYFYWYRQILGQKVEFLVSFYNNEISEKSEIFDDQFSVERPDGSNFTLKIRSTKLEDSAMYFCASSGQGNTEAFFGQGTRLTVV.